Here is one T cell receptor beta chain with its context. Its antigen is as yet unknown. Germline V gives CDR1 SGHNT, CDR2 YENEEA. The CDR3 length is 13 residues. J gave up 6 bases and V 3 bases, and 3 bases lay outside the gene matches. The data were taken from a study of T cell responses to AZD1222 COVID-19 vaccine. Study-wide results and limits: Increased Spike-specific TCR breadth and depth were observed after two AZD1222 doses. Seropositive at baseline were only a handful of AZD1222 recipients. The donor group comprised mostly white British people and more females; the analysis possibly underestimated clonal diversity.

Method: immunoSEQ multiplex PCR; TCRdb's copy keeps in-frame clones and lacks some. There are 150,000 to 200,000 clones in the sample; just over 90% occur only once, and 1% to 1.5% lies in the top ten. Sequenced here: peripheral blood, sampled 28 days after the second AZD1222 dose. The receptor comes from an adult who received the AZD1222 COVID-19 vaccine. This sequence joins TRBV11-3 and TRBJ2-3, with TRBD2 identical over 7 bases. The CDR3 sequence is CASSLGGKDTQYF. The CDR3 DNA follows: TGTGCCAGCAGCTTGGGGGGGAAGGATACGCAGTATTTT.